This TCR beta chain was profiled in a study of cytomegalovirus exposure and HLA in healthy donors. Points from the study as a whole: Being productive about 87% or about 30% of the time was typical of most TCR beta V segments in an earlier analysis. In a later analysis, a missense DCLRE1C variant was linked to TCR beta V- and J-gene trimming.

A note on this clone: Antigen: not known.

It was with 60 Vbeta and 13 Jbeta primers that the PCR ran. In the study's own analysis: A later analysis counted 80 million or so unique TCR beta chains, around 11 million shared. The method was immunoSEQ multiplex PCR; TCRdb's version includes in-frame clones alone and lacks a portion of them. V, J and clone size are taken as reported in that table, and D and trimming were inferred from the DNA itself. The repertoire holds roughly 110,000 clones, with approximately 80% as singletons. This CDR3 region has 14 residues. V shed 4 bases, J shed 7 bases, and the junction held 6 bases outside the gene matches. Germline CDR1 and CDR2: SQVTM and ANQGSEA.

Input material: PBMCs. V is TRBV29-1 and J is TRBJ2-1, with 11 bases that match TRBD2. The origin of this receptor is a woman aged 18-29 years in good health and CMV-seronegative. The CDR3 nucleotides are TGCAGCGTTGCGACTAGCGGGAAAGTTAATGAGCAGTTCTTC. Residues: CSVATSGKVNEQFF.